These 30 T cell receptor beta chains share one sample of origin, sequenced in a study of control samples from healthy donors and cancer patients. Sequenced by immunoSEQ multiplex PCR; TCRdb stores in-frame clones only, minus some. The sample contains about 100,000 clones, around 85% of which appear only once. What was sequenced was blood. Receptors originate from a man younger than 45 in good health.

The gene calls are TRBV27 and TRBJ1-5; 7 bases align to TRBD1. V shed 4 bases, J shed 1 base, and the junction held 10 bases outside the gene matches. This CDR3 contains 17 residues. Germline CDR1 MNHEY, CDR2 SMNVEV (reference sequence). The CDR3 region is CASSSTGPNRSNQPQHF. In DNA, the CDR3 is TGTGCCAGCAGTTCGACAGGGCCAAATCGGAGCAATCAGCCCCAGCATTTT.

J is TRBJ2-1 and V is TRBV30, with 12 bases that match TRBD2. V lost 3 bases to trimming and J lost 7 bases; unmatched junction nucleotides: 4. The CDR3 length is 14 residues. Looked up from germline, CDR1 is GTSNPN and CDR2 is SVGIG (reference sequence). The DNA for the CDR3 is TGTGCCTGGAGGACTAGCGGGGGTTCGAATGAGCAGTTCTTC. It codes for CAWRTSGGSNEQFF.

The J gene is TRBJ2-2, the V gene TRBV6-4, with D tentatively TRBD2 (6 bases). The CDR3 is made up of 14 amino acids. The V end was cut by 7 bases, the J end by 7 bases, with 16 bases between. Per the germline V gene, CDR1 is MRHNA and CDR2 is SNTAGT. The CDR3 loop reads CASKAASVVGELFF. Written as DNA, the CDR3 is TGTGCCAGCAAAGCGGCTAGCGTCGTCGGGGAGCTGTTTTTT.

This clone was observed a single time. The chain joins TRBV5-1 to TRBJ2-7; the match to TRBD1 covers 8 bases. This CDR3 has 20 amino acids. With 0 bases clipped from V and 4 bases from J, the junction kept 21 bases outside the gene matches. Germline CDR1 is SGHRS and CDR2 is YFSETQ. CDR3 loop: CASSLGQGAMSIYRRYEQYF. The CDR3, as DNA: TGCGCCAGCAGCTTGGGGCAGGGGGCTATGAGTATTTATCGCCGATACGAGCAGTACTTC.

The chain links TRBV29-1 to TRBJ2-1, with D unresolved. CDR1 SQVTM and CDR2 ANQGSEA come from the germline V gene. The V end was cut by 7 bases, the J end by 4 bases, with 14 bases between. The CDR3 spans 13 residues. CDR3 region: CSGENGRYNEQFF. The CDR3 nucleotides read TGCAGCGGCGAAAACGGGCGATACAATGAGCAGTTCTTC.

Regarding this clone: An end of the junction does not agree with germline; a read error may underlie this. CDR3 nucleotides: TGTGCCATCAGTGACCCGGGACAGAGTAACTATGGCTACACCTTC. This gives the protein CAISDPGQSNYGYTF. This chain links TRBV24-1 with TRBJ1-2; TRBD1 aligns across 7 bases. Germline V gene lookup returns CDR1 KGHDR and CDR2 SFDVKD. The length of the CDR3 is 15 residues.

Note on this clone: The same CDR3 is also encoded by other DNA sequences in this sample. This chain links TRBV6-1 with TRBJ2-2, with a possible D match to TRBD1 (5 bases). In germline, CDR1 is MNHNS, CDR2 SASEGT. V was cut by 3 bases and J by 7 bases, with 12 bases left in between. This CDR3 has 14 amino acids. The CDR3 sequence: CASSEGPEVGELFF. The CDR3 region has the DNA TGTGCCAGCAGTGAGGGGCCCGAGGTCGGGGAGCTGTTTTTT.

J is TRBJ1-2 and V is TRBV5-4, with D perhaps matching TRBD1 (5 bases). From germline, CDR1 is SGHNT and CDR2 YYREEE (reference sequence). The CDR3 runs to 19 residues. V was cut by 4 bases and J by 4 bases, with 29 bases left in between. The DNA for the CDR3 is TGTGCCAGCAGCCCGACATTTCCCGGGACTACCGGCGTCTTCTATGGCTACACCTTC. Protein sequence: CASSPTFPGTTGVFYGYTF.

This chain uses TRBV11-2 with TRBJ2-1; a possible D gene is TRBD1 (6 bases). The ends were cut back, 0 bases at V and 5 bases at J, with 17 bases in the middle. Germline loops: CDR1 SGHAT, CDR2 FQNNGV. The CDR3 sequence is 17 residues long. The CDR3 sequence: CASSLDLAGGGHNEQFF. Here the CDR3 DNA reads TGTGCCAGCAGCTTAGATCTGGCTGGGGGCGGTCACAATGAGCAGTTCTTC.

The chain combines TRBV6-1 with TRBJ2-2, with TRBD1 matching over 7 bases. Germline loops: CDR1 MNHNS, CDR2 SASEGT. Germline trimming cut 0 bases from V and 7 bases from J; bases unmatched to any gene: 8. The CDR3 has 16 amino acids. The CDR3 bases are TGTGCCAGCAGTGAAGCCCTGGGACAGCCCATCGGGGAGCTGTTTTTT. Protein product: CASSEALGQPIGELFF.

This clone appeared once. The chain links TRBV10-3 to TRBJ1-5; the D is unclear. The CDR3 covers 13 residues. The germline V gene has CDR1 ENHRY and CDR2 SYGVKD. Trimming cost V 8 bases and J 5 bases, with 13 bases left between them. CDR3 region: CAIAREADQPQHF. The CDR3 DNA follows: TGTGCCATCGCAAGGGAGGCGGATCAGCCCCAGCATTTT.

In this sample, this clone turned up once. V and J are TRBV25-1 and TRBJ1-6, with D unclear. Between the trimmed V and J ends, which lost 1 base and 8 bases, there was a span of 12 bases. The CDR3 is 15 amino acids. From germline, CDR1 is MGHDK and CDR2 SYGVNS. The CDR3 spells CASSELGQVYSPLHF. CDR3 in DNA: TGTGCCAGCAGTGAATTGGGTCAGGTGTATTCACCCCTCCACTTT.

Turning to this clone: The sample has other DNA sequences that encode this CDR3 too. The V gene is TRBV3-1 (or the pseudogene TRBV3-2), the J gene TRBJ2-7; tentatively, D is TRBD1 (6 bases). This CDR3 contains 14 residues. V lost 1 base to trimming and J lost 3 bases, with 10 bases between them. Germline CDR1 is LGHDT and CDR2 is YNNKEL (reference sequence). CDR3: CASSQVGQSYEQYF. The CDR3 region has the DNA TGTGCCAGCAGCCAAGTTGGACAGAGCTACGAGCAGTACTTC.

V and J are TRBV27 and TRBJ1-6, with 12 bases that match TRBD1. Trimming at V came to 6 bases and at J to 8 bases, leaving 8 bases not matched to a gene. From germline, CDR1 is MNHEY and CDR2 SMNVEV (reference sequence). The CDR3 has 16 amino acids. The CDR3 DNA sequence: TGTGCCAGCAGCTCCCAGGGACAGGGGGCTCATTCACCCCTCCACTTT. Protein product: CASSSQGQGAHSPLHF.

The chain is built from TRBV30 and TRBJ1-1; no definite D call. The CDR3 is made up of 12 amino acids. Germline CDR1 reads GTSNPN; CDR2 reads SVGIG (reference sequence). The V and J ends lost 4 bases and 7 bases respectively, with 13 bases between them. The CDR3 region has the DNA TGTGCCTGGATCCTATTTCGCGGTGAAGCTTTCTTT. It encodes CAWILFRGEAFF.

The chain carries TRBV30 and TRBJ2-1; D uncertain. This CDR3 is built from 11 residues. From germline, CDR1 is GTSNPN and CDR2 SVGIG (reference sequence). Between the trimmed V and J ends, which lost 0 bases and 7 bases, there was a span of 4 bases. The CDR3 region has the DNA TGTGCCTGGAGTGTTGCGAATGAGCAGTTCTTC. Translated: CAWSVANEQFF.

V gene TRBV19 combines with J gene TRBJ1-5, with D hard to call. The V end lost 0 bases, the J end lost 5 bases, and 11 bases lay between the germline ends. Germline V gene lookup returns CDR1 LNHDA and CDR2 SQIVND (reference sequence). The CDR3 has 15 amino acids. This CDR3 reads CASSIDPGSYQPQHF. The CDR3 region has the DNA TGTGCCAGTAGTATAGATCCGGGCAGCTATCAGCCCCAGCATTTT. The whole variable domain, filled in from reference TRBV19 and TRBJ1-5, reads DGGITQSPKYLFRKEGQNVTLSCEQNLNHDAMYWYRQDPGQGLRLIYYSQIVNDFQKGDIAEGYSVSREKKESFPLTVTSAQKNPTAFYLCASSIDPGSYQPQHFGDGTRLSIL.

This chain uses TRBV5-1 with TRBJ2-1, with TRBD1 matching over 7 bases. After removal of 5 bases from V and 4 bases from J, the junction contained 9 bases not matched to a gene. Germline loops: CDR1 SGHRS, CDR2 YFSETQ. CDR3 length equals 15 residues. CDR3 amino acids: CASSKQGNVYNEQFF. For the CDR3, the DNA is TGCGCCAGCAGTAAACAGGGGAATGTTTACAATGAGCAGTTCTTC.

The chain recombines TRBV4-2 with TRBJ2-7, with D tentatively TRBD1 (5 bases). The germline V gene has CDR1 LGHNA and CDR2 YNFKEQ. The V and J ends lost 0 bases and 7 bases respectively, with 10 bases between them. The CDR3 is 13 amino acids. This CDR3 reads CASSQDLGREQYF. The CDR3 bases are TGTGCCAGCAGCCAAGATTTGGGGCGGGAGCAGTACTTC.

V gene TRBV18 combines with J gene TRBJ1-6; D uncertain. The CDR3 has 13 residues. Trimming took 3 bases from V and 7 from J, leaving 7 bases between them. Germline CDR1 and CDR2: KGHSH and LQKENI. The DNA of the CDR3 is TGTGCCAGCTCACCGGAGAGAAATTCACCCCTCCACTTT. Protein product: CASSPERNSPLHF.

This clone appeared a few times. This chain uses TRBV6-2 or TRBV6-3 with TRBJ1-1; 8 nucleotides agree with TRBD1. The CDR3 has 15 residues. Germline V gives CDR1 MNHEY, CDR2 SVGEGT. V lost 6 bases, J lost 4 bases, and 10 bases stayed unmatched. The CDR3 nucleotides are TGTGCCAGCAGCCGCGAATATGGACAGGGCACTGAAGCTTTCTTT. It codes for CASSREYGQGTEAFF.

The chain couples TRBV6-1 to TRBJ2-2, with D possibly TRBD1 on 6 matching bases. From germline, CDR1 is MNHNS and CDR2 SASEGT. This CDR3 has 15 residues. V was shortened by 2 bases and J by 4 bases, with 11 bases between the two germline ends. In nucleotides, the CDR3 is TGTGCCAGCAGTGAACAGGGGAAGGGCACCGGGGAGCTGTTTTTT. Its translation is CASSEQGKGTGELFF.

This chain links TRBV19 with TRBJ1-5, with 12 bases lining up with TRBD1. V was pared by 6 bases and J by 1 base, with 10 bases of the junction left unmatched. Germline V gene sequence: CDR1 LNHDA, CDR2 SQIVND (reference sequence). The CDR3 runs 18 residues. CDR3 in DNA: TGTGCCAGTAGCATACCTCGGGACAGGGGGCTAAGCAATCAGCCCCAGCATTTT. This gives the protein CASSIPRDRGLSNQPQHF.

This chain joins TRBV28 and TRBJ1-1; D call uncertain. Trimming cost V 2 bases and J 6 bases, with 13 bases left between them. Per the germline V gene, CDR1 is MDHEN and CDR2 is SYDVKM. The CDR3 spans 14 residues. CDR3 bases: TGTGCCAGCAGTTTACTGGGGAGAGACGCTGAAGCTTTCTTT. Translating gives CASSLLGRDAEAFF.

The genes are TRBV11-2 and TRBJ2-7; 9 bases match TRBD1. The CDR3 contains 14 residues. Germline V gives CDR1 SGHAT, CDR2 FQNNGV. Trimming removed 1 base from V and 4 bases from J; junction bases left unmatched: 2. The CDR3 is CASSLGGQGYEQYF. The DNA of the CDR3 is TGTGCCAGCAGCTTAGGGGGACAGGGTTACGAGCAGTACTTC. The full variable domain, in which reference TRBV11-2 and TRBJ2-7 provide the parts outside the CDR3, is EAGVAQSPRYKIIEKRQSVAFWCNPISGHATLYWYQQILGQGPKLLIQFQNNGVVDDSQLPKDRFSAERLKGVDSTLKIQPAKLEDSAVYLCASSLGGQGYEQYFGPGTRLTVT.

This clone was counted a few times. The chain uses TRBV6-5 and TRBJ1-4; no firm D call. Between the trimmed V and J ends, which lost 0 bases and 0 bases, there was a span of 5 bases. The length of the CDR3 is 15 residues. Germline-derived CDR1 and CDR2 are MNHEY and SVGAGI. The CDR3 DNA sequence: TGTGCCAGCAGTTACTCCCCAGCAACTAATGAAAAACTGTTTTTT. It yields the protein CASSYSPATNEKLFF.

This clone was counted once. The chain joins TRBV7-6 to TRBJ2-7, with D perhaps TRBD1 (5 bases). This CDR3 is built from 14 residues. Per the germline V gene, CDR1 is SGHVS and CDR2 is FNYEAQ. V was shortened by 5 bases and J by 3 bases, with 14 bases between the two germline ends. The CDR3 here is CASSPPRVVYEQYF. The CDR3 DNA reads TGTGCCAGCAGCCCCCCCAGGGTCGTCTACGAGCAGTACTTC.

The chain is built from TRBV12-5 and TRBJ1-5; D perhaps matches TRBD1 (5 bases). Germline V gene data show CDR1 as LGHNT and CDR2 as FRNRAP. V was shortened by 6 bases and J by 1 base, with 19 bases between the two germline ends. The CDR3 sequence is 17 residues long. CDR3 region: CASGAGLIGASNQPQHF. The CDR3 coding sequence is TGTGCTAGTGGAGCGGGACTTATAGGAGCGAGCAATCAGCCCCAGCATTTT. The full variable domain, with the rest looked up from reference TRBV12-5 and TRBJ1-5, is DARVTQTPRHKVTEMGQEVTMRCQPILGHNTVFWYRQTMMQGLELLAYFRNRAPLDDSGMPKDRFSAEMPDATLATLKIQPSEPRDSAVYFCASGAGLIGASNQPQHFGDGTRLSIL.

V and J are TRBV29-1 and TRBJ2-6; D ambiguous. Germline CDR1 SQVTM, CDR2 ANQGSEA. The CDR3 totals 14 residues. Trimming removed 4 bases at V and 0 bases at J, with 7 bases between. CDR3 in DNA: TGCAGCGTTGGACATCTCTCTGGGGCCAACGTCCTGACTTTC. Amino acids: CSVGHLSGANVLTF.

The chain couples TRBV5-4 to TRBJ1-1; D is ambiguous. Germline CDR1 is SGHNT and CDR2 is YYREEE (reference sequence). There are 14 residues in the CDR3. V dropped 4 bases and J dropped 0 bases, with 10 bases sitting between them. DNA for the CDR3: TGTGCCAGCAGCGCAGATCCGATGAACACTGAAGCTTTCTTT. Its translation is CASSADPMNTEAFF.